This TCR beta chain was observed in a study of STAT5B mutations in CD4+ large granular lymphocyte leukemia. Study outcomes and limitations: Without HLA matching, higher CD4+ than CD8+ T-LGLL clonality could reflect small sample size. Compared with healthy controls (2/35), patient top clones favored TRBV06 (8/27). Patient CD4-sorted repertoires looked more clonal than healthy CD4+ repertoires, even without putative leukemic clones.

TCRdb's copy holds only in-frame clones and misses some; the assay was immunoSEQ multiplex PCR. The sample records around 20,000 clones, 60% to 85% being singletons. Concerning this clone itself: No antigen is known for it.

Looked up from germline, CDR1 is SGHDT and CDR2 is YYEEEE. The CDR3 consists of 12 residues. Trimming cost V 1 base and J 7 bases, with 6 bases left between them. The chain uses TRBV5-6 and TRBJ2-1, with D unclear. This sequence originates from a human donor in good health. Specimen: CD4+ T cells from blood buffy coats. The CDR3: CASSLSNNEQFF. CDR3 DNA sequence: TGTGCCAGCAGCTTGTCTAATAATGAGCAGTTCTTC.